Given below is one T cell receptor (beta chain) in context. In the study's own analysis: Using reference gene primer amplification, nucleated cell counts were estimated. Clones were read by immunoSEQ multiplex PCR, and TCRdb kept only the in-frame ones, dropping some. V, J and clone size were drawn from that table, and D and trimming were deduced from the DNA. In the table there are 150,000 to 200,000 clones, more than 80% of which are singletons. CDR1 is SGHNT, CDR2 YYREEE, per germline (reference sequence). This CDR3 is built from 14 residues. V lost 0 bases, J lost 6 bases, and 4 bases stayed unmatched. The data derive from a study of blood T cell repertoires in COVID-19. Study-wide context: Whether acute or convalescent, the COVID-19 samples came from the United States, Italy and Spain. From T cells, B-cell-depleted T cells, or PBMCs came the material, which was cDNA or gDNA.

The chain combines TRBV5-4 with TRBJ2-3, with TRBD2 matching over 7 bases. Specimen: peripheral blood. This receptor was obtained from a human donor in a cohort sampled during active COVID-19. CDR3 sequence (DNA): TGTGCCAGCAGCTTGGCAGCGGGGACTGATACGCAGTATTTT. Its translation is CASSLAAGTDTQYF.